This T cell receptor beta chain was recovered during a study of cytomegalovirus exposure and HLA in healthy donors. The PCR made use of 60 Vbeta and 13 Jbeta primers. Clones were read by immunoSEQ multiplex PCR, and TCRdb kept only the in-frame ones, dropping some. The sample lists roughly 100,000 clones; 75% to 85% were seen once. Notes on the study in general: In a later analysis, several top co-occurrence clusters appeared linked to parvovirus B19, influenza, CMV and Epstein-Barr virus.

Turning to this clone: Its target is unknown.

The V gene lost 5 bases and the J gene lost 2 bases, with 13 bases spanning the gap. Looked up from germline, CDR1 is SGHTA and CDR2 is FQGNSA. The length of the CDR3 is 15 residues. Input material: PBMCs. The sequence was obtained from a young man in good health and CMV-seropositive. The chain links TRBV7-2 to TRBJ1-5; possible D gene TRBD1, 5 bases. Written as DNA, the CDR3 is TGTGCCAGCAGCCAACCGGGGGAGGGCAATCAGCCCCAGCATTTT. Its translation: CASSQPGEGNQPQHF.